The entry below describes one TCR beta chain. What antigen it recognizes has not been identified. The sample holds no much larger clone one base away, and base qualities are not on file. The library was generated by the immunoSEQ multiplex PCR assay. A mixture of 60 forward primers for TCR Vbeta segments and 13 reverse primers for TCR Jbeta segments was used in the multiplex PCR. The CDR3 region of rearranged TCR beta genes was amplified from genomic DNA with a multiplex PCR assay. The amplified TCR beta libraries were sequenced on the Illumina HiSeq System as 87-base-pair reads. On the authors' methods: In a later analysis, 70 million to 95 million unique TCR beta chains were counted across the approximately 620 repertoires, and around 11 million of these chains were shared by at least two donors. Raw reads were error-corrected and collapsed into unique sequences by a nearest-neighbor algorithm in which closely related sequences were merged to remove PCR and sequencing errors. V, D and J gene segments were assigned by aligning CDR3 sequences to IMGT reference sequences. For a sequence to be retained, a match of at least six nucleotides to both a V gene segment and a J gene segment was required. A rearrangement was called productive if the CDR3 had no stop codons and remained in frame with V and J, and every other rearrangement was called non-productive. Following IMGT convention, CDR3 was defined as the stretch from the second conserved V-encoded cysteine to the conserved J-encoded phenylalanine. In an earlier analysis of 550 to 650 of the donors, sequences lacking an unambiguous match to a single V gene segment were excluded. An earlier analysis of several hundred of the donors classified V segments as functional when productive rearrangements were above 56.7% and as segregating when the standard deviation between donors was above 5%. A statistical classification framework was built for diagnosing cytomegalovirus status from the catalog of TCR beta chain sequences. A later analysis assigned V and J genes by comparing TCR nucleotide sequences with IMGT/GENE-DB human TR gene sequences. The TCRdist pipeline was used in a later analysis to assign CDR3 sequences and most-parsimonious VDJ recombination scenarios. In a later analysis, each TCR beta chain was defined by its CDR3 amino acid sequence together with its V-gene family, and reads without a unique V-gene family were excluded. To address suspected cross-contamination and a sequencing artifact, a later analysis removed 550 to 750 highly shared, low-generation-probability nucleotide sequences. A later analysis calculated a clonal expansion index for each public chain from normalized within-repertoire ranks of inferred template counts. Generation probabilities in a later analysis came from a VDJ recombination model fitted to out-of-frame rearrangements, and those results were checked against IGoR. In a later analysis, TCR-TCR, TCR-HLA and TCR-CMV co-occurrence was scored with hypergeometric tests, and a repertoire-size bias correction was applied to TCR pairs. To estimate false discovery rates, a later analysis permuted the HLA or CMV assignments 20 times. In a later analysis, co-occurring TCRs were grouped using DBSCAN, with TCRdist sequence similarity added in when clustering inside HLA-allele-positive subsets. For co-occurrence clustering, repertoires with fewer than 30,000 or more than 120,000 public chains were excluded, along with about five repertoires with anomalous nucleotide sharing. TCRdb stores this immuneACCESS table with in-frame sequences only. Part of the clones is absent; in the studies checked, under half of the shortfall reflects unresolved V genes, and no reason is known for the rest. V and J calls and clone size follow that table, whereas D and trimming were derived from the DNA. The sample contains 150,000 to 200,000 clones, roughly 87% of them found a single time. The ten biggest clones cover about 4% of the sample.

Here V drops 5 bases and J drops 10 bases, and the junction holds 5 bases not matched to any gene. The CDR3 runs 14 amino acids, cysteine and phenylalanine included. Solely the CDR3 DNA is kept, with 42 bases framed from the first base. CDR1 and CDR2 were assigned from the germline V gene as SGHAT and FQNNGV. The cohort comprised 710 or so healthy bone marrow donors. Cohort members were all nominally healthy when sampled, although unrecorded immune exposures were likely present. The donor tested CMV seropositive, placing the donor among the 290 or so seropositive members of the cohort. A peripheral blood sample was collected from each donor, and TCR beta sequencing was performed on peripheral blood mononuclear cells. The Qiagen DNeasy Blood Extraction Kit was used to extract genomic DNA from the blood cell samples. The data were taken from a study of cytomegalovirus exposure and HLA in healthy donors (dated by TCRdb to 2016 to 2017). The study in broad terms: An earlier analysis of roughly 500 of the donors reported 250 to 350 Gb of sequence data and 95 million to 130 million unique TCR beta sequences obtained from about 180 million T cells. An early release covering roughly 580 HLA-typed donors comprised around 300 gigabases of sequencing data and tens of millions of unique TCR sequences. The genetic ancestry cluster associated with self-reported Caucasian donors included 70% to 85% of the 350 to 500 genotyped donors. The study aimed to test whether cataloging public T cell receptors could reveal signatures of past pathogen exposure. The study used immunosequencing to profile the T cell repertoires of 600 to 850 subjects and linked those repertoires to cytomegalovirus serostatus. A separate validation cohort of roughly 110 different subjects was used in addition to the roughly 720-subject first cohort. To predict cytomegalovirus infection status, the study brought together high-throughput TCR immunosequencing, statistical association of individual TCRs with disease status, and machine learning. To study patterns of TCR occurrence, a later analysis re-analyzed previously published TCR beta repertoires from around 670 donors and added high-resolution HLA genotyping. The later analysis used no new phenotypic data to find candidate immune exposures, relying instead on TCR beta sequences and their occurrence across donors. To decide whether each TCR beta V gene segment behaved as functional or pseudogenic, an earlier analysis of fewer than 750 of the donors relied on high-throughput TCR beta sequencing. Donor age, sex, ethnicity and CMV serostatus were compiled alongside the repertoire data. In a later genetic analysis, genome-wide SNP genotypes for about 55% of the roughly 700 donors were used, and that subset was treated as a discovery cohort. All discovery cohort repertoires had been generated using a single sequencing platform. HLA typing included class I and class II loci at four-digit resolution. The number of donors typed differed by locus, with about 629-630 for A, B, C, DRB1 and DQB1, more than 500 for DQA1, about 610 for DPA1, and around 460 for DPB1. Roughly 5 DR-DQ haplotypes were handled as single units for association and clustering, since linkage in the cohort was strong. Among a few hundred genotyped donors of the cohort, an average of roughly 240,000 unique TCR beta nucleotide sequences were sequenced per donor, roughly 18% of them non-productive.

The paper's findings and limits, for the study overall: The classifier was reported to diagnose cytomegalovirus status with high specificity and sensitivity in both the original cohort and the validation cohort. The cohort was sequenced for TCR beta chains only, and without alpha or paired-chain data the features that could be detected were limited. It was suggested by the authors that the approach could potentially be generalized to other disease states and immunological phenotypes. Correlated functional status among segregating V segments might reflect linkage disequilibrium, but an unknown experimental factor could not be ruled out. A later analysis associated roughly 17,000 TCR beta sequences with specific HLA alleles at a false discovery rate of 0.05. The study gave a list of about 150 TCR beta chains associated with cytomegalovirus. Strong co-occurrence of HLA alleles, especially DR and DQ, made assigning TCR associations to individual alleles difficult. Most TCR sequences were seen in very few donors, while some public TCRs were found in many individuals. A few of the identified cytomegalovirus-associated TCR beta chains were confirmed in vitro to be specific for cytomegalovirus antigens. Some IMGT-functional V segments, including TRBV6-2 and TRBV6-3, could not be distinguished by the 87-base-pair reads and were therefore excluded. Because HLA typing was unavailable for some donors at each locus, only the typed subset was used in association tests. In a later analysis, HLA-associated TCR beta chains showed more clonal expansion and lower generation probabilities than non-associated chains that were equally common. Broadly in line with IMGT annotations, most TCR beta V segments showed up in productive rearrangements about 87% or about 30% of the time in an earlier analysis of several hundred of the donors. A cluster of highly shared sequence variants was judged likely to be a technical artifact of the sequencing pipeline. An association between a missense DCLRE1C variant and V-gene and J-gene trimming of TCR beta chains was found in a later genetic analysis and replicated in an independent cohort. A later analysis found that most CMV-associated TCR beta chains appeared HLA-restricted, with HLA associations seemingly driven largely by CMV exposure. For the cohort, immune exposure information was limited to CMV serostatus. Compared with the roughly 670-donor mean, donors in an Asian-associated ancestry cluster had fewer N-insertions in productive TCRs, according to a later genetic analysis. According to a later analysis, parvovirus B19, influenza, CMV and Epstein-Barr virus appeared linked to several top co-occurrence clusters. Presence/absence analyses assumed roughly uniform sequencing depth across donors, an assumption that may not hold. A further reported finding was that TCR beta sequences accurately predicted the HLA-A and HLA-B alleles for most subjects in the first cohort. Seventeen rarely observed V segments, including chromosome 9 orphons, were excluded from the earlier analysis of a few hundred of the donors because counts were too low. In a later analysis, TCR association rates were found to vary across HLA loci, with the most associated TCRs seen for DRB1 alleles and the fewest for HLA-C alleles.

The chain was built from TRBV11-2 and TRBJ2-1; TRBD2 aligns with 13 central bases. The sequence derives from a man aged 45-60 years in good health and CMV-seropositive. The sample comprised PBMCs. The nucleotide sequence reads TGTGCCAGCAGCCCCGGGACTAGCGGGATGGAGCAGTTCTTC. Its protein reads: CASSPGTSGMEQFF.